This T cell receptor (beta chain) was identified during a study of CD8+CD57+ T cells in acquired aplastic anemia. Per germline, CDR1 SGHTA and CDR2 FQGTGA. CDR3 size: 11 residues. A word on this clonotype: One end of the junction is discordant with germline, which a read error may explain.

Flow cytometry had shown expanded CD8+CD57+ cells in the patients chosen for sequencing. The study profiled TCR beta VDJ and CDR3 using genomic DNA as template. TCRdb fed the reads into MiXCR, producing one record per CDR3 protein. The sample gives more than 150,000 distinct CDR3 sequences, approximately 48% of which show up once; 10% to 15% is in the top ten. The rearrangement links TRBV7-3 to TRBJ1-2, with 8 bases that match TRBD1. The sequence derives from a human donor with aplastic anemia. The sample was sorted CD4+, CD8+, or CD8+CD57+ T cells (not recorded which) from PBMCs. The CDR3, as DNA: TGTGCCGGCAGCTCCGGACAGGGCCAGATCTTC. It specifies CAGSSGQGQIF.